A single sample is the source of the 17 T cell receptor beta chains below, sequenced in a study of high-grade serous ovarian cancer treatment subgroups. Tumor tissue was taken before any definitive surgery or chemotherapy was given. Here immunoSEQ multiplex PCR was the method, and the copy in TCRdb shows in-frame clones only, minus some. This table has roughly 4,000 clones, roughly three quarters appearing once. Sequenced material: tumor tissue. The receptors stem from a human donor with high-grade serous ovarian cancer.

This clone appeared a few times. J is TRBJ1-3 and V is TRBV5-1; 7 nucleotides align to TRBD1. The CDR3 sequence is 14 residues long. From germline, CDR1 is SGHRS and CDR2 YFSETQ. V gave up 4 bases and J gave up 1 base; unmatched junction bases: 2. In nucleotides, the CDR3 is TGCGCCAGCAGCCCGGGACAGTCTGGAAACACCATATATTTT. Translated: CASSPGQSGNTIYF.

V is TRBV7-2 and J is TRBJ2-3, with a weak D call TRBD2 (6 bases). This CDR3 has 15 amino acids. Trimming cost V 5 bases and J 2 bases, with 14 bases left between them. Per germline, CDR1 SGHTA and CDR2 FQGNSA. CDR3 DNA sequence: TGTGCCAGCAGCCCCCTGCGGGGAAACACAGATACGCAGTATTTT. It specifies CASSPLRGNTDTQYF.

This chain links TRBV4-2 with TRBJ2-7; 7 bases agree with TRBD1. CDR3 length: 13 residues. Trimming cost V 5 bases and J 2 bases; bases outside gene matches: 3. Germline values: CDR1 LGHNA, CDR2 YNFKEQ. In nucleotides, the CDR3 is TGTGCCAGCAGCTGGACAGGAGCCTACGAGCAGTACGTC. It codes for CASSWTGAYEQYV.

The chain has TRBV19 and TRBJ2-2; unclear D gene. V lost 2 bases, J lost 8 bases, and 18 bases lay in between. The germline CDR1 and CDR2 sequences are LNHDA and SQIVND (reference sequence). There are 16 residues in the CDR3. CDR3 bases: TGTGCCAGTAGTATATCCATTCCGCCTAAGGAGGGGGAGCTGTTTTTT. Protein product: CASSISIPPKEGELFF.

The J gene is TRBJ1-1, the V gene TRBV28; D not certain. Trimming removed 4 bases from V and 1 base from J, with 19 bases in between. The CDR3 covers 17 residues. The germline CDR1 and CDR2 sequences are MDHEN and SYDVKM. CDR3 amino acids: CASSSLTLHSPNTEAFF. The DNA for the CDR3 is TGTGCCAGCAGTTCACTTACCCTCCATAGCCCGAACACTGAAGCTTTCTTT.

The chain has TRBV19 and TRBJ2-1, with a tentative D call TRBD2 (7 bases). The CDR3 contains 15 residues. Germline values: CDR1 LNHDA, CDR2 SQIVND (reference sequence). The V and J ends lost 6 bases and 6 bases respectively, with 18 bases between them. DNA of the CDR3: TGTGCCAGTAGAGTGCGTGGGGGGGCTGGCAATGAGCAGTTCTTC. Its translation is CASRVRGGAGNEQFF.

The J gene is TRBJ2-3, the V gene TRBV10-1, with D hard to call. Between the trimmed V and J ends, which lost 6 bases and 0 bases, there was a span of 4 bases. CDR3 length equals 12 residues. CDR1 is WNHNN, CDR2 SYGVQD, per germline (reference sequence). CDR3 loop: CASRGSTDTQYF. The DNA of the CDR3 is TGCGCCAGCAGGGGCAGCACAGATACGCAGTATTTT.

The V and J genes are TRBV6-5 and TRBJ2-5; TRBD2 might be the D (7 bases). The ends were cut back, 0 bases at V and 11 bases at J, with 19 bases in the middle. Germline CDR1 and CDR2: MNHEY and SVGAGI. The CDR3 length is 15 residues. CDR3 sequence reads: CASSYSPSEGGEQYF. In DNA, the CDR3 is TGTGCCAGCAGTTACTCCCCAAGCGAGGGGGGGGAGCAGTACTTC.

V gene TRBV5-5 combines with J gene TRBJ1-6, with a weak D call TRBD1 (6 bases). Germline V gene sequence: CDR1 SGHKS, CDR2 YYEKEE (reference sequence). V lost 1 base and J 4 bases, leaving 6 bases between the germline ends. This CDR3 region has 14 residues. This CDR3 is CASSLTGYNSPLHF. Written as DNA, the CDR3 is TGTGCCAGCAGCTTGACAGGGTATAATTCACCCCTCCACTTT.

The rearrangement uses TRBV6-1 and TRBJ1-2, with no clear D. Trimming left V 0 bases short and J 4 bases short, with 18 bases between. CDR1 is MNHNS and CDR2 is SASEGT in the germline V gene. The CDR3 extends over 17 amino acids. The CDR3 is CASSEALLELWSYGYTF. The CDR3 DNA is TGTGCCAGCAGTGAAGCGCTTCTGGAACTTTGGAGCTATGGCTACACCTTC.

This clone is medium-sized by share. The chain links TRBV19 to TRBJ2-7; TRBD1 matches at 7 bases. V trimming: 6 bases; J trimming: 1 base; junction bases outside the gene matches: 3. Germline loops: CDR1 LNHDA, CDR2 SQIVND (reference sequence). CDR3 length: 13 residues. The DNA of the CDR3 is TGTGCCAGTAGGAAGACAGGGTCCTACGAGCAGTACTTC. It yields the protein CASRKTGSYEQYF.

The chain combines TRBV6-5 with TRBJ2-7; no firm D call. Germline loops: CDR1 MNHEY, CDR2 SVGAGI. The CDR3 is 14 residues long. CDR3 protein: CAISVGRLGYEQYV. The CDR3 DNA sequence: TGTGCCATCAGTGTTGGCAGGCTAGGGTACGAGCAGTACGTC.

The chain is built from TRBV11-2 and TRBJ2-5; the match to TRBD2 covers 8 bases. Unmatched junction bases numbered 9, after V lost 1 base and J lost 5 bases. The germline gives CDR1 SGHAT, CDR2 FQNNGV. The CDR3 length is 16 residues. The CDR3 DNA reads TGTGCCAGCAGCTTAGGAGAACTAGCGGCCGGGGAGACCCAGTACTTC. Protein product: CASSLGELAAGETQYF. The complete variable domain, with remaining parts taken from reference TRBV11-2 and TRBJ2-5, reads EAGVAQSPRYKIIEKRQSVAFWCNPISGHATLYWYQQILGQGPKLLIQFQNNGVVDDSQLPKDRFSAERLKGVDSTLKIQPAKLEDSAVYLCASSLGELAAGETQYFGPGTRLLVL.

Written as DNA, the CDR3 is TGTGCCAGCAGCTTGGCAACAGGGGTCACTGGAAACACCATATATTTT. Protein product: CASSLATGVTGNTIYF. The chain is built from TRBV5-5 and TRBJ1-3; 7 nucleotides match TRBD1. The CDR3 is made up of 16 amino acids. In germline, CDR1 is SGHKS, CDR2 YYEKEE (reference sequence). The trim removed 0 bases at V and 2 bases at J, leaving 5 bases unmatched.

The chain couples TRBV6-1 to TRBJ1-1; D is unresolved. V lost 1 base to trimming and J lost 2 bases, with 11 bases between them. The length of the CDR3 is 15 residues. The germline V gene encodes CDR1 MNHNS and CDR2 SASEGT. The CDR3 protein is CASSEVPPPNTEAFF. The CDR3 region has the DNA TGTGCCAGCAGTGAAGTGCCACCTCCAAACACTGAAGCTTTCTTT.

This sequence joins TRBV6-5 and TRBJ2-5, with no clear D. V was clipped by 2 bases and J by 5 bases, with 3 bases between them. The germline V gene encodes CDR1 MNHEY and CDR2 SVGAGI. This CDR3 region has 11 residues. The DNA of the CDR3 is TGTGCCAGCAGTTACGGTGAGACCCAGTACTTC. It codes for CASSYGETQYF.

V usage is TRBV7-2 and J usage is TRBJ2-3; D unclear. The CDR3 sequence is 13 residues long. V was pared by 3 bases and J by 3 bases, with 7 bases between. CDR1 is SGHTA and CDR2 is FQGNSA in the germline V gene. The CDR3 bases are TGTGCCAGCAGCTTCCTTTTAACAGATACGCAGTATTTT. Its protein product is CASSFLLTDTQYF. Based on the CDR3 plus reference TRBV7-2 and TRBJ2-3, the full variable domain is GAGVSQSPSNKVTEKGKDVELRCDPISGHTALYWYRQSLGQGLEFLIYFQGNSAPDKSGLPSDRFSAERTGGSVSTLTIQRTQQEDSAVYLCASSFLLTDTQYFGPGTRLTVL.